Here is one T cell receptor beta chain with its context. The sequenced fragment ends 3 residues before the CDR3 boundary, so the rest is inferred from the germline J gene. The sample comes from a study of T cells in women clearing cervical HPV infection. Study overall: Controls gave blood once infection was undetectable; cases at lesion identification.

Profiling relied on immunoSEQ multiplex PCR, and the TCRdb table lists in-frame clones only, not all of them. This table holds around 31,000 clones. This CDR3 has 16 amino acids. From germline, CDR1 is LNHDA and CDR2 SQIVND (reference sequence). The V gene lost 5 bases and the J gene lost 5 bases, with 19 bases spanning the gap. The sequence came from a woman between 18 and 70 years old with a cervical HPV16 infection that either progressed to CIN3+ or cleared (not recorded which). The specimen sequenced was blood buffy coat. The V and J genes are TRBV19 and TRBJ1-5; the D gene is possibly TRBD1 (6 bases). CDR3: CASSLFPRGSYQPQHF. The covered CDR3 bases are TGTGCCAGTAGTCTCTTTCCCAGGGGCTCCTATCAGCCC.